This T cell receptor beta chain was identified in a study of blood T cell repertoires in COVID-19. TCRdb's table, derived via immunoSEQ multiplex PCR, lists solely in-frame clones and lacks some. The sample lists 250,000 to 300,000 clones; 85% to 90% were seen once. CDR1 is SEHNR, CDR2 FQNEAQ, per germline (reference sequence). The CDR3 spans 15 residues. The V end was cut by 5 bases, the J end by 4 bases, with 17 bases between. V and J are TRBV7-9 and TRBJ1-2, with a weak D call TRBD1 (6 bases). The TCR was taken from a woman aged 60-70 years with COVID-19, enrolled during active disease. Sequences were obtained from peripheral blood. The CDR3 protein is CASSPSGQGGYGYTF. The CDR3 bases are TGTGCCAGCAGCCCTTCGGGACAAGGGGGCTATGGCTACACCTTC.